This is a list of T cell receptor beta chains from one sample in a study of cytomegalovirus exposure and HLA in healthy donors. Only in-frame clones appear in the TCRdb table, and some are missing; sequencing was by immunoSEQ multiplex PCR. The sample has over 150,000 clones, approximately 72% seen once. The sequenced material came from PBMCs. Every receptor here comes from a young man in good health and CMV-seronegative. CDR3s include the opening cysteine and the closing phenylalanine or tryptophan.

J | length | V | CDR3
TRBJ1-6 | 16 | TRBV28 | CASSLSQGRPNSPLHF
TRBJ2-2 | 16 | TRBV5-4 | CASSTGGLTTSGELFF
TRBJ2-2 | 17 | TRBV5-4 | CASSTGLAGLGTGELFF
TRBJ1-2 | 17 | TRBV25-1 | CASSRGPTGGLLYGYTF
TRBJ1-2 | 15 | TRBV7-9 | CSSSLGVAGNYGYTF
TRBJ1-5 | 15 | TRBV6-6 | CASKGRDYSNQPQHF
TRBJ1-1 | 15 | TRBV5-6 | CASSYKYSMNTEAFF
TRBJ2-1 | 16 | TRBV25-1 | CASRGLTSGSYNEQFF
TRBJ2-7 | 15 | TRBV18 | CASSPPGQGPYEQYF
TRBJ2-7 | 14 | TRBV5-6 | CASSLRQGFGVQYF
TRBJ2-7 | 14 | TRBV7-2 | CASSLTVTGAEQYF
TRBJ2-5 | 17 | TRBV28 | CASSPRLAGGPRETQYF